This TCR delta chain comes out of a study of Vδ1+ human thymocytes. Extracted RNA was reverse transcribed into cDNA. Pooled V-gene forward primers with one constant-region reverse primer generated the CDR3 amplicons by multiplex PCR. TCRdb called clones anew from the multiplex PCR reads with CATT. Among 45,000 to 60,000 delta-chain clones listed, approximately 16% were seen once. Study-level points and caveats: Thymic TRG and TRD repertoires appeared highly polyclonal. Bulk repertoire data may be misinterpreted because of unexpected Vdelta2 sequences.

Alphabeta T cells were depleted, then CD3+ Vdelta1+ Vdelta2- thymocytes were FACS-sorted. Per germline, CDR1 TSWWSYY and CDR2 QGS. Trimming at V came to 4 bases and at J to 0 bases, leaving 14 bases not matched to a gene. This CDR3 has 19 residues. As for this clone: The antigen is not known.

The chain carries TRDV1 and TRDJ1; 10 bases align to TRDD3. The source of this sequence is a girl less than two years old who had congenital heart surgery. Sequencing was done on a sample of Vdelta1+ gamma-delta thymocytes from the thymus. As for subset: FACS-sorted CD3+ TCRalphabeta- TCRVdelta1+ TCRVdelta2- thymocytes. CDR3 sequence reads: CALGGFLRVLGDHTDKLIF. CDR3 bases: TGTGCTCTTGGGGGATTCCTTAGGGTACTGGGGGATCACACCGATAAACTCATCTTT.